Presented here are 3 T cell receptor beta chains from one specimen sequenced in a study of cytomegalovirus exposure and HLA in healthy donors. PCR used 60 Vbeta primers and 13 Jbeta primers. TCRdb keeps only in-frame clones here, not all; method: immunoSEQ multiplex PCR. The sample includes 140,000 to 150,000 clones, around 78% of them seen just once. The sequencing sample was made of PBMCs. All receptors derive from a woman aged 18-35 years in good health and CMV-seropositive.

The V call is TRBV7-8, the J call TRBJ2-3; D is ambiguous. Germline assignment: CDR1 SGHVS and CDR2 FQNEAQ. Trimming cost V 5 bases and J 0 bases, with 3 bases left between them. The CDR3 spans 12 residues. In DNA, the CDR3 is TGTGCCAGCAGCCGTAGCACAGATACGCAGTATTTT. Translation: CASSRSTDTQYF. Full variable domain (remainder filled in from reference TRBV7-8 and TRBJ2-3): GAGVSQSPRYKVAKRGQDVALRCDPISGHVSLFWYQQALGQGPEFLTYFQNEAQLDKSGLPSDRFFAERPEGSVSTLKIQRTQQEDSAVYLCASSRSTDTQYFGPGTRLTVL.

This chain links TRBV5-6 with TRBJ2-7; D may be TRBD1 (5 bases). The CDR3 contains 13 residues. Germline V lookup: CDR1 SGHDT, CDR2 YYEEEE. Trimming shortened V by 5 bases and J by 2 bases, and 11 bases separated the two germline ends. The CDR3 sequence is CASRDIGTYEQYF. As DNA, the CDR3 is TGTGCCAGCAGGGACATCGGCACCTACGAGCAGTACTTC.

V and J are TRBV14 and TRBJ2-1; TRBD1 matches 7 bases. This CDR3 spans 16 amino acids. With 4 bases clipped from V and 5 bases from J, the junction kept 11 bases outside the gene matches. Germline assignment: CDR1 SGHDN and CDR2 FVKESK. The CDR3 sequence: CASSRIPGQSNNEQFF. CDR3 nucleotide sequence: TGTGCCAGCAGCCGCATTCCGGGACAGTCCAACAATGAGCAGTTCTTC.